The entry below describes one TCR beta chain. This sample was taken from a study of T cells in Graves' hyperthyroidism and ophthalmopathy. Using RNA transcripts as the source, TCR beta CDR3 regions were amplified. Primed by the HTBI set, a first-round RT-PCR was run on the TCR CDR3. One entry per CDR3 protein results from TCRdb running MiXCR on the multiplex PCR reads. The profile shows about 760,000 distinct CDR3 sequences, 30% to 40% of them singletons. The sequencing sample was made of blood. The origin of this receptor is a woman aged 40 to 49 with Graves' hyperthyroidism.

The CDR3 DNA follows: TGCGCCAGCAGCTTGTCTGGTTTATCAAGGGAAGCTTTCTTT. Its translation: CASSLSGLSREAFF. J is TRBJ1-1 and V is TRBV5-1; no firm D call. The germline V and J ends were trimmed by 1 base and 8 bases, with 15 bases remaining between them. The CDR3 runs to 14 residues. Germline V lookup: CDR1 SGHRS, CDR2 YFSETQ. Together with reference TRBV5-1 and TRBJ1-1, the CDR3 gives the full variable domain: KAGVTQTPRYLIKTRGQQVTLSCSPISGHRSVSWYQQTPGQGLQFLFEYFSETQRNKGNFPGRFSGRQFSNSRSEMNVSTLELGDSALYLCASSLSGLSREAFFGQGTRLTVV.